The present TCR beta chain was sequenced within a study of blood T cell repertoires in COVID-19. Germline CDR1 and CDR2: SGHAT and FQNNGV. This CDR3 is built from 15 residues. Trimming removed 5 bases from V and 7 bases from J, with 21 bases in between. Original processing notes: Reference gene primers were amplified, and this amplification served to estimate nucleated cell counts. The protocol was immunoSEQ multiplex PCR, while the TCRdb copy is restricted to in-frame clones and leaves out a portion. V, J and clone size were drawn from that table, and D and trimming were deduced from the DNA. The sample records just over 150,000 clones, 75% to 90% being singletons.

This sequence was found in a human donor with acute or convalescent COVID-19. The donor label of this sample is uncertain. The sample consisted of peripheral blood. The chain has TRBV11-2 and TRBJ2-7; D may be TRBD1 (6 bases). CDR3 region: CASSPVDRTFAEQYF. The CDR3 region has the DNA TGTGCCAGCAGCCCCGTCGACAGGACTTTCGCGGAGCAGTACTTC.